The 5 T cell receptor beta chains given below trace back to one sample, sequenced in a study of T cells and Merkel cell carcinoma outcomes. Method: immunoSEQ multiplex PCR; TCRdb's copy keeps in-frame clones and lacks some. The sample lists about 5,000 clones; 80% to 90% were seen once. What was sequenced was tumor tissue from Merkel cell carcinoma. These receptors all come from a human donor with Merkel cell carcinoma.

V gene TRBV9 combines with J gene TRBJ2-7, with 8 bases lining up with TRBD1. The CDR3 runs 15 residues. CDR1 SGDLS and CDR2 YYNGEE come from the germline V gene. After removal of 4 bases from V and 0 bases from J, the junction contained 6 bases not matched to a gene. CDR3 sequence (DNA): TGTGCCAGCAGCTTAGGACAGGGCGTCTCCTACGAGCAGTACTTC. It is translated as CASSLGQGVSYEQYF.

This rearrangement joins TRBV28 to TRBJ2-6; D unresolved. The CDR3 covers 13 residues. The V end was cut by 8 bases, the J end by 1 base, with 6 bases between. Per the germline V gene, CDR1 is MDHEN and CDR2 is SYDVKM. The CDR3 DNA reads TGTGCCAGCCAGCGATCTGGGGCCAACGTCCTGACTTTC. Amino acid sequence: CASQRSGANVLTF.

The chain is built from TRBV18 and TRBJ2-2; D might be TRBD1 or TRBD2, each matching 5 bases. V gave up 5 bases and J gave up 2 bases, with 12 bases separating them. From germline, CDR1 is KGHSH and CDR2 LQKENI. The CDR3 contains 15 residues. The CDR3: CASSSGTTNTGELFF. In nucleotides, the CDR3 is TGTGCCAGCTCATCCGGGACCACTAACACCGGGGAGCTGTTTTTT.

The V and J genes are TRBV30 and TRBJ2-1, with 10 positions matching TRBD2. The CDR3 is 14 residues long. The germline CDR1 and CDR2 sequences are GTSNPN and SVGIG (reference sequence). The trim removed 3 bases at V and 6 bases at J, leaving 5 bases unmatched. CDR3 region: CAWSPGLATNEQFF. The CDR3 DNA reads TGTGCCTGGAGCCCGGGACTAGCGACCAATGAGCAGTTCTTC.

This rearrangement joins TRBV7-9 to TRBJ1-3, with D possibly TRBD1 on 5 matching bases. Trimming took off 0 bases at V and 2 bases at J, with 8 bases between the two ends. CDR1 is SEHNR, CDR2 FQNEAQ, per germline (reference sequence). This CDR3 is 15 amino acids long. The CDR3, as DNA: TGTGCCAGCAGCTTAGCTCCAGGGCCTGGAAACACCATATATTTT. Translated, it gives CASSLAPGPGNTIYF.